The following is a T cell receptor (beta chain) sequence with its context. Its cognate antigen is unknown. The repertoire was sequenced with immunoSEQ multiplex PCR; TCRdb's copy has only in-frame clones and lacks some. The profile shows roughly 160,000 clones, around 94% of them singletons. This specimen comes from a study of T cell responses to AZD1222 COVID-19 vaccine. V lost 4 bases to trimming and J lost 1 base, with 13 bases between them. The CDR3 covers 15 residues. The germline CDR1 and CDR2 sequences are MNHEY and SMNVEV (reference sequence). Study-wide points: Nearly half of spike-specific TCRs reportedly target unmutated variant regions.

The origin of this receptor is an adult in good health. The input for sequencing was peripheral blood, taken on day 0 of AZD1222 vaccination. This rearrangement joins TRBV27 to TRBJ1-1; no clear D gene. For the CDR3, the DNA is TGTGCCAGCAGTTATCGAGCAGCTCCGAACACTGAAGCTTTCTTT. Translated: CASSYRAAPNTEAFF.